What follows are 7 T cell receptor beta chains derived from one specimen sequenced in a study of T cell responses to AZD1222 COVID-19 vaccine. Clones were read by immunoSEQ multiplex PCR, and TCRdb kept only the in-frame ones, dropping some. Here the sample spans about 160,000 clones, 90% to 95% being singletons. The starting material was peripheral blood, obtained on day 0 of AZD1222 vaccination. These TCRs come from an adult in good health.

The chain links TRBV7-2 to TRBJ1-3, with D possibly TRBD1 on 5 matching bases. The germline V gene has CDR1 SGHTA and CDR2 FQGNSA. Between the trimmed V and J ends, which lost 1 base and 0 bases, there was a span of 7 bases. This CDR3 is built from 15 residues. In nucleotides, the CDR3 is TGTGCCAGCAGCTTAGGGGGGTACTCTGGAAACACCATATATTTT. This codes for CASSLGGYSGNTIYF.

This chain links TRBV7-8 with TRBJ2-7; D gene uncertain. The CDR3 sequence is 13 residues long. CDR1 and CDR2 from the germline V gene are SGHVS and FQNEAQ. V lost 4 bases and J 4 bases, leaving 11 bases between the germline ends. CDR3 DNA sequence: TGTGCCAGCAGCTCAGGCCAGATATACGAGCAGTACTTC. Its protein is CASSSGQIYEQYF.

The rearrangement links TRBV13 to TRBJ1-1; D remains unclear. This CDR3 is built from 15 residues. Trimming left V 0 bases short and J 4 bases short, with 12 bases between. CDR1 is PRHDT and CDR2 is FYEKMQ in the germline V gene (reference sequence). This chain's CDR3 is CASSLGGFAGTEAFF. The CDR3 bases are TGTGCCAGCAGCTTAGGGGGCTTTGCGGGCACTGAAGCTTTCTTT.

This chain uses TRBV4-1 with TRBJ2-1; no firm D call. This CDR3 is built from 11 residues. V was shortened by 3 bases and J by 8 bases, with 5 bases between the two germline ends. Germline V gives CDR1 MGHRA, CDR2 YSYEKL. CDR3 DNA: TGCGCCAGCAGCCAGCAGGATGAGCAGTTCTTC. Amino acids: CASSQQDEQFF.

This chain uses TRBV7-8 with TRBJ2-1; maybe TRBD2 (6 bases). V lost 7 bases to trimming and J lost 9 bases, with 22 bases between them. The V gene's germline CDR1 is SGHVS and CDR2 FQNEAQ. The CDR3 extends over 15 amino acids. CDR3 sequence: CASTMMGGREGEQFF. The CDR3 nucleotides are TGTGCCAGCACCATGATGGGGGGAAGGGAAGGTGAGCAGTTCTTC.

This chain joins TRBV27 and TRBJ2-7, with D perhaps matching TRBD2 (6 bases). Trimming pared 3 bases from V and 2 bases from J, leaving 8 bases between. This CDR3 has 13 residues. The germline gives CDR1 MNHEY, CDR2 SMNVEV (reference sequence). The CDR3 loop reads CASSFGTAYEQYF. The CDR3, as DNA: TGTGCCAGCAGTTTTGGGACTGCCTACGAGCAGTACTTC.

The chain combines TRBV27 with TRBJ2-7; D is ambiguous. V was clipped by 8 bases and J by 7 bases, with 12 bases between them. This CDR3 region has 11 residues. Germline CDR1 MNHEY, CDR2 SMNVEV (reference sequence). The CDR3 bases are TGTGCCAGCTGGGGTGCTCTGGAGCAGTACTTC. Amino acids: CASWGALEQYF.